Following are 17 T cell receptor beta chains from one sample sequenced in a study of shared clonotypes between healthy human individuals. Assay: immunoSEQ multiplex PCR; the TCRdb copy retains only in-frame clones and omits some. This sample has hundreds of thousands of clones; about four fifths occur once, and the top ten carry under 15%. The sample consisted of PBMCs. These receptor sequences come from a woman aged 40 to 49 in good health. Some clones in this sample may be carry-over from other donors' samples.

Written as DNA, the CDR3 is TGTGCCAGCTCACCAGGGACACACTCCTTGGAGCAGTACTTC. Translated, it gives CASSPGTHSLEQYF. The gene calls are TRBV18 and TRBJ2-7, with a weak D call TRBD1 (6 bases). CDR3 length: 14 residues. Trimming took off 2 bases at V and 7 bases at J, with 15 bases between the two ends. The germline gives CDR1 KGHSH, CDR2 LQKENI.

The chain links TRBV5-8 to TRBJ1-2; TRBD1 matches 8 bases. Germline CDR1 SGHTS, CDR2 YDEGEE. The CDR3 has 14 amino acids. V trimming: 3 bases; J trimming: 7 bases; junction bases outside the gene matches: 8. DNA of the CDR3: TGTGCCAGCAGCTACCGGACAGGGAACGGTGGCTACACCTTC. Encoded protein: CASSYRTGNGGYTF.

The rearrangement links TRBV10-3 to TRBJ1-1, with D perhaps matching TRBD1 (5 bases). The CDR3 sequence is 18 residues long. The germline V and J ends were trimmed by 0 bases and 0 bases, with 17 bases remaining between them. In germline, CDR1 is ENHRY, CDR2 SYGVKD. The CDR3 sequence: CAISESGARDGLNTEAFF. In DNA form, the CDR3 reads TGTGCCATCAGTGAGTCCGGGGCCCGGGACGGGTTGAACACTGAAGCTTTCTTT.

J is TRBJ2-1 and V is TRBV4-2; 9 bases agree with TRBD2. Trimming cost V 1 base and J 7 bases; bases outside gene matches: 5. Per germline, CDR1 LGHNA and CDR2 YNFKEQ. The CDR3 is made up of 15 amino acids. The CDR3 nucleotides read TGTGCCAGCAGCCAAGTGCGGGAGGGCCGTAATGAGCAGTTCTTC. Translated, it gives CASSQVREGRNEQFF.

This chain joins TRBV6-5 and TRBJ1-1; tentatively, D is TRBD1 (5 bases). The CDR3 covers 15 residues. V was pared by 2 bases and J by 2 bases, with 12 bases between. CDR1 is MNHEY, CDR2 SVGAGI, per germline. CDR3 sequence: CASSYGPGSNTEAFF. CDR3 nucleotides: TGTGCCAGCAGTTACGGACCAGGGAGTAACACTGAAGCTTTCTTT.

The genes are TRBV7-9 and TRBJ1-1; 10 positions match TRBD1. The germline gives CDR1 SEHNR, CDR2 FQNEAQ (reference sequence). This CDR3 is built from 17 residues. The trim removed 5 bases at V and 6 bases at J, leaving 15 bases unmatched. The DNA for the CDR3 is TGTGCCAGCAGCCGCACCCGGGACAGGGGAGGTAGGGCTGAAGCTTTCTTT. Translating gives CASSRTRDRGGRAEAFF.

The chain carries TRBV5-1 and TRBJ2-7, with 11 bases identical to TRBD1. Germline CDR1 SGHRS, CDR2 YFSETQ. The CDR3 is made up of 13 amino acids. Germline trimming cut 4 bases from V and 6 bases from J; bases unmatched to any gene: 3. CDR3 sequence: CASSNGTGGEQYF. As DNA, the CDR3 is TGCGCCAGCAGCAACGGGACAGGGGGCGAGCAGTACTTC.

The chain combines TRBV28 with TRBJ2-1; perhaps TRBD1 as D (6 bases). Germline-derived CDR1 and CDR2 are MDHEN and SYDVKM. This CDR3 has 16 amino acids. Trimming removed 5 bases from V and 8 bases from J, with 22 bases in between. CDR3 sequence reads: CASSPQARDKGDEQFF. In nucleotides, the CDR3 is TGTGCCAGCAGTCCCCAGGCCCGGGACAAAGGCGATGAGCAGTTCTTC.

The chain has TRBV20-1 and TRBJ2-7; no clear D. V was clipped by 3 bases and J by 5 bases, with 5 bases between them. There are 10 residues in the CDR3. The germline gives CDR1 DFQATT, CDR2 SNEGSKA (reference sequence). The DNA for the CDR3 is TGCAGTGCTAGGACCCACGAGCAGTACTTC. Amino acid sequence: CSARTHEQYF.

The chain links TRBV29-1 to TRBJ2-1; 7 bases are a match to TRBD1. Germline CDR1 and CDR2: SQVTM and ANQGSEA. This CDR3 spans 14 amino acids. V trimming: 6 bases; J trimming: 4 bases; junction bases outside the gene matches: 9. CDR3: CSVPQSGGYNEQFF. The CDR3 bases are TGCAGCGTCCCCCAGTCAGGGGGATACAATGAGCAGTTCTTC.

The V call is TRBV7-9, the J call TRBJ2-1; D may be TRBD1 or TRBD2 (5 bases each). The CDR3 has 13 residues. CDR1 and CDR2 (germline): SEHNR, FQNEAQ (reference sequence). V was clipped by 6 bases and J by 7 bases, with 13 bases between them. This CDR3 reads CASSWGLENEQFF. CDR3 in DNA: TGTGCCAGCAGTTGGGGGTTGGAAAATGAGCAGTTCTTC.

The chain uses TRBV9 and TRBJ1-3; possible D gene TRBD1, 5 bases. The germline gives CDR1 SGDLS, CDR2 YYNGEE. The CDR3 has 17 amino acids. The ends were cut back, 0 bases at V and 0 bases at J, with 13 bases in the middle. The CDR3 DNA reads as TGTGCCAGCAGCGTAGATCCCTGGGGGATCTCTGGAAACACCATATATTTT. Encoded protein: CASSVDPWGISGNTIYF.

The chain has TRBV7-3 and TRBJ2-6; tentative D call: TRBD1 (6 bases). The V gene's germline CDR1 is SGHTA and CDR2 FQGTGA. The CDR3 totals 16 residues. Deletions cut 5 bases from V and 0 bases from J, with 11 bases between. The CDR3 DNA is TGTGCCAGCAGCCCCCAGGGGAGCTCTGGGGCCAACGTCCTGACTTTC. Protein product: CASSPQGSSGANVLTF.

This rearrangement joins TRBV4-1 to TRBJ2-7; 8 positions match TRBD2. The length of the CDR3 is 13 residues. CDR1 MGHRA and CDR2 YSYEKL come from the germline V gene. J gave up 3 bases and V 4 bases, and 2 bases lay outside the gene matches. Here the CDR3 reads CASSPAGDYEQYF. The CDR3 nucleotides read TGCGCCAGCAGCCCAGCGGGAGACTACGAGCAGTACTTC.

V gene TRBV5-1 combines with J gene TRBJ2-5, with D tentatively TRBD1 (5 bases). The CDR3 is 14 residues long. Germline V gene data show CDR1 as SGHRS and CDR2 as YFSETQ. V gave up 4 bases and J gave up 4 bases, with 14 bases separating them. The CDR3 DNA is TGCGCCAGCAGCATGACAGTGGGTCCAGAGACCCAGTACTTC. Protein product: CASSMTVGPETQYF.

This chain joins TRBV30 and TRBJ2-7; maybe TRBD1 (6 bases). Trimming cost V 5 bases and J 6 bases, with 17 bases left between them. This CDR3 contains 13 residues. Germline V CDR1 and CDR2: GTSNPN, SVGIG (reference sequence). CDR3 bases: TGTGCCTGGGCCGGGACAAGGCCATCCGAGCAGTACTTC. Protein product: CAWAGTRPSEQYF.

The V gene is TRBV28, the J gene TRBJ2-3; 13 bases line up with TRBD2. The ends lost 6 bases at V and 2 bases at J; junction bases unmatched: 11. The V gene's germline CDR1 is MDHEN and CDR2 SYDVKM. The CDR3 runs 18 residues. The CDR3: CASSPGLAGPHYTDTQYF. The CDR3 nucleotides are TGTGCCAGCAGCCCGGGACTAGCGGGACCCCACTACACAGATACGCAGTATTTT.